These 16 T cell receptor beta chains came from one sample sequenced in a study of OX40 agonist ivuxolimab in advanced cancers. Sequenced by immunoSEQ multiplex PCR; TCRdb stores in-frame clones only, minus some. There are around 56,000 clones in the sample; roughly four fifths occur only once, and over 1.3% lies in the top ten. The sequencing used CD4+ or CD8+ T cells sorted from blood, collected in a trial of the OX40 agonist ivuxolimab. The receptor source for this set is an adult with an advanced solid tumor such as melanoma, head and neck, liver or kidney cancer.

This sequence joins TRBV29-1 and TRBJ1-4; D is ambiguous. Between the trimmed V and J ends, which lost 3 bases and 5 bases, there was a span of 10 bases. Per germline, CDR1 SQVTM and CDR2 ANQGSEA. This CDR3 is built from 13 residues. CDR3 sequence reads: CSVEYGLNEKLFF. The CDR3 bases are TGCAGCGTTGAGTACGGGCTCAATGAAAAACTGTTTTTT.

This sequence joins TRBV30 and TRBJ2-1; D assignment may be TRBD1 or TRBD2 (5 bases each). Trimming removed 3 bases from V and 4 bases from J, with 10 bases in between. Germline loops: CDR1 GTSNPN, CDR2 SVGIG (reference sequence). The CDR3 is 13 amino acids. The CDR3 DNA follows: TGTGCCTGGAGCCGGGGCCAATACAATGAGCAGTTCTTC. Amino acids: CAWSRGQYNEQFF.

The rearrangement uses TRBV19 and TRBJ1-2, with TRBD1 matching 9 bases. The CDR3 covers 16 residues. The germline CDR1 and CDR2 sequences are LNHDA and SQIVND (reference sequence). V gave up 2 bases and J gave up 5 bases; unmatched junction bases: 9. The CDR3 region has the DNA TGTGCCAGTAGTATAACCCCAGGACAGGGGAATTATGGCTACACCTTC. Residues: CASSITPGQGNYGYTF.

The chain carries TRBV12-5 and TRBJ1-6; TRBD1 is a possible D gene (6 bases). The ends were cut back, 2 bases at V and 7 bases at J, with 12 bases in the middle. The CDR3 covers 15 residues. Per the germline V gene, CDR1 is LGHNT and CDR2 is FRNRAP. For the CDR3, the DNA is TGTGCTAGTGGTTTGTCAGGGGCTCTGAATTCACCCCTCCACTTT. Its translation: CASGLSGALNSPLHF. Full variable domain (missing parts from reference TRBV12-5 and TRBJ1-6): DARVTQTPRHKVTEMGQEVTMRCQPILGHNTVFWYRQTMMQGLELLAYFRNRAPLDDSGMPKDRFSAEMPDATLATLKIQPSEPRDSAVYFCASGLSGALNSPLHFGNGTRLTVT.

V is TRBV7-3 and J is TRBJ1-6, with a tentative D call TRBD1 (5 bases). Germline V gene lookup returns CDR1 SGHTA and CDR2 FQGTGA. The CDR3 spans 14 residues. The V gene lost 3 bases and the J gene lost 10 bases, with 13 bases spanning the gap. For the CDR3, the DNA is TGTGCCAGCAGCTTTGAGGGGACGGACTCACCCCTCCACTTT. This codes for CASSFEGTDSPLHF.

The V call is TRBV4-3, the J call TRBJ1-2; D perhaps matches TRBD1 (5 bases). The length of the CDR3 is 16 residues. Germline V gene sequence: CDR1 LGHNA, CDR2 YSLEER. V was clipped by 4 bases and J by 2 bases, with 17 bases between them. The CDR3 spells CASSPQPRQRNYGYTF. DNA for the CDR3: TGCGCCAGCAGCCCCCAACCTAGACAGCGGAACTATGGCTACACCTTC.

The V and J genes are TRBV19 and TRBJ2-1, with 9 bases lining up with TRBD2. V was pared by 6 bases and J by 4 bases, with 10 bases of the junction left unmatched. This CDR3 is 16 amino acids long. Germline CDR1 is LNHDA and CDR2 is SQIVND (reference sequence). The CDR3 sequence: CASRKLDSGGYNEQFF. The CDR3 DNA follows: TGTGCCAGTAGGAAACTGGATAGCGGGGGTTACAATGAGCAGTTCTTC.

The chain combines TRBV5-1 with TRBJ2-7; 8 bases agree with TRBD1. This CDR3 region has 15 residues. J gave up 2 bases and V 4 bases, and 8 bases lay outside the gene matches. In germline, CDR1 is SGHRS, CDR2 YFSETQ. This chain's CDR3 is CASSPTGTGPYEQYF. Here the CDR3 DNA reads TGCGCCAGCAGCCCAACCGGGACAGGTCCCTACGAGCAGTACTTC.

V is TRBV6-6 and J is TRBJ1-5; the D gene is possibly TRBD1 (6 bases). CDR1 and CDR2 from the germline V gene are MNHNY and SVGAGI (reference sequence). CDR3 length equals 13 residues. Trimming left V 4 bases short and J 3 bases short, with 7 bases between. DNA of the CDR3: TGTGCCAGCAGTTTGGGGGCCAATCAGCCCCAGCATTTT. It codes for CASSLGANQPQHF.

The gene calls are TRBV7-9 and TRBJ2-3; perhaps TRBD2 as D (6 bases). The V gene's germline CDR1 is SEHNR and CDR2 FQNEAQ (reference sequence). Deletions cut 5 bases from V and 1 base from J, with 10 bases between. This CDR3 contains 14 residues. The CDR3 protein is CASSVGGGTDTQYF. DNA of the CDR3: TGTGCCAGCAGCGTTGGAGGGGGCACAGATACGCAGTATTTT.

The chain couples TRBV19 to TRBJ2-3, with 7 nucleotides matching TRBD2. The CDR3 is 19 amino acids. Germline V CDR1 and CDR2: LNHDA, SQIVND (reference sequence). Trimming took 0 bases from V and 1 from J; bases not matched to a gene: 13. Here the CDR3 reads CASSIDQSGGVAGTDTQYF. Here the CDR3 DNA reads TGTGCCAGTAGTATAGATCAGAGTGGGGGGGTAGCGGGCACAGATACGCAGTATTTT. Full variable domain (remainder filled in from reference TRBV19 and TRBJ2-3): DGGITQSPKYLFRKEGQNVTLSCEQNLNHDAMYWYRQDPGQGLRLIYYSQIVNDFQKGDIAEGYSVSREKKESFPLTVTSAQKNPTAFYLCASSIDQSGGVAGTDTQYFGPGTRLTVL.

V usage is TRBV27 and J usage is TRBJ1-4; no firm D call. The CDR3 covers 14 residues. V dropped 4 bases and J dropped 0 bases, with 6 bases sitting between them. Looked up from germline, CDR1 is MNHEY and CDR2 is SMNVEV (reference sequence). DNA of the CDR3: TGTGCCAGCAGTTCCGACGCAACTAATGAAAAACTGTTTTTT. It is translated as CASSSDATNEKLFF.

The chain combines TRBV6-1 with TRBJ2-3; 9 bases match TRBD2. The germline gives CDR1 MNHNS, CDR2 SASEGT. The CDR3 has 14 residues. Germline trimming cut 5 bases from V and 5 bases from J; bases unmatched to any gene: 5. CDR3 protein: CASSRGRAEDTQYF. CDR3 DNA: TGTGCCAGCAGTCGCGGGAGGGCCGAAGATACGCAGTATTTT.

This rearrangement joins TRBV5-8 to TRBJ1-5; no reliable D call. The germline gives CDR1 SGHTS, CDR2 YDEGEE. V was clipped by 4 bases and J by 1 base, with 15 bases between them. The CDR3 covers 16 residues. CDR3 DNA: TGTGCCAGCAGCCCCTCCCGGGTCCGGAGCAATCAGCCCCAGCATTTT. As protein: CASSPSRVRSNQPQHF.

The sample holds a few counts of this clone. The chain joins TRBV5-4 to TRBJ2-3; D is ambiguous. CDR1 and CDR2 from the germline V gene are SGHNT and YYREEE (reference sequence). This CDR3 is built from 13 residues. Between the trimmed V and J ends, which lost 2 bases and 0 bases, there was a span of 4 bases. Here the CDR3 reads CASSLWSTDTQYF. CDR3 nucleotide sequence: TGTGCCAGCAGCTTATGGAGCACAGATACGCAGTATTTT.

The chain recombines TRBV7-9 with TRBJ1-2; tentatively, D is TRBD1 (5 bases). CDR1 and CDR2 from the germline V gene are SEHNR and FQNEAQ (reference sequence). V was shortened by 5 bases and J by 3 bases, with 16 bases between the two germline ends. The CDR3 consists of 15 residues. The CDR3 DNA reads as TGTGCCAGCAGCCGCGGGACGGCGGGACACTATGGCTACACCTTC. Amino acid sequence: CASSRGTAGHYGYTF.